This T cell receptor (beta chain) came from a study of PD-1 blockade in classical Hodgkin lymphoma. Study-level findings and limits: Initiation of nivolumab under 1 year after ASCT led to exclusion of patients. What caused the repertoire differences, perhaps disease activity or prior therapy, remains undefined. Diversity in CD4+ TCRs, unlike that measured in CD8+ TCRs, had risen significantly by C4D1. Reported findings placed baseline TCR diversity lower in newly diagnosed patients (compared with healthy donors).

Per the germline V gene, CDR1 is LNHNV and CDR2 is YYDKDF (reference sequence). The CDR3 spans 16 residues. V was pared by 1 base and J by 5 bases, with 18 bases between. This table comes from immunoSEQ multiplex PCR, and its TCRdb copy is limited to in-frame clones, with some not included. Of roughly 10,000 clones listed, roughly 76% are singletons. With regard to this clone: The antigen is undetermined.

All trial patients relapsed after autologous stem cell transplantation. The clonotype originates from a human donor with classical Hodgkin lymphoma. This chain links TRBV15 with TRBJ2-7; either TRBD1 or TRBD2 may fit D (5 bases each). The sequences come from peripheral blood mononuclear cells (PBMCs), collected at baseline. CDR3 residues: CATSRGGRSTSNEQYF. CDR3 nucleotides: TGTGCCACCAGCAGAGGGGGACGATCTACTTCCAACGAGCAGTACTTC.